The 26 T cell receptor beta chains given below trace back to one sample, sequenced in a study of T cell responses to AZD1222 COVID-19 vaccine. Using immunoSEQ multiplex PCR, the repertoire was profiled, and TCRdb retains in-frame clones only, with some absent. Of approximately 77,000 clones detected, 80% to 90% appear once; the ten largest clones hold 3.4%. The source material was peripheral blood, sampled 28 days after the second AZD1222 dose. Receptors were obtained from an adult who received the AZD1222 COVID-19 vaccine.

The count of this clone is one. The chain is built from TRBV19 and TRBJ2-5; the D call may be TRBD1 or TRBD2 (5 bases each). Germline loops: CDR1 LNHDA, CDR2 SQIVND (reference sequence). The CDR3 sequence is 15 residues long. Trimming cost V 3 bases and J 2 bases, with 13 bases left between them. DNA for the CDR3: TGTGCCAGTAGTATGATCGGGACGGTTCAAGAGACCCAGTACTTC. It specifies CASSMIGTVQETQYF.

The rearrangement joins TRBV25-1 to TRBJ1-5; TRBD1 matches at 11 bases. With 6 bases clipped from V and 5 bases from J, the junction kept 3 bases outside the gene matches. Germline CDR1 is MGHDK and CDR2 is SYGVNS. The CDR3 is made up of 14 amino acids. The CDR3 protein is CASRPGQGDQPQHF. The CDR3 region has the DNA TGTGCCAGCAGACCGGGACAGGGGGATCAGCCCCAGCATTTT.

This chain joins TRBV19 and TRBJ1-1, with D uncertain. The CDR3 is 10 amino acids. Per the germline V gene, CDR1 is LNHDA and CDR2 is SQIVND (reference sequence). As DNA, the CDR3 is TGTGGCTCCGTGAACACTGAAGCTTTCTTT. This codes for CGSVNTEAFF.

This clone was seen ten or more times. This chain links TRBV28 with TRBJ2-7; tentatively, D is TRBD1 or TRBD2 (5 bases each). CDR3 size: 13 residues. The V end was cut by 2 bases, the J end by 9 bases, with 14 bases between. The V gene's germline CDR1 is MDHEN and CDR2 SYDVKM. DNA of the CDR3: TGTGCCAGCAGTTTAGGGACCCTGATTGGGCAGTACTTC. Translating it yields CASSLGTLIGQYF.

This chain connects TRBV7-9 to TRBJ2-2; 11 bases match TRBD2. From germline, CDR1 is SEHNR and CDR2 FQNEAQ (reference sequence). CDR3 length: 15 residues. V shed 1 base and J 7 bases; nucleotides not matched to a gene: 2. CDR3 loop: CASSLDLAGGGELFF. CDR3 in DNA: TGTGCCAGCAGCTTAGACCTAGCGGGAGGCGGGGAGCTGTTTTTT. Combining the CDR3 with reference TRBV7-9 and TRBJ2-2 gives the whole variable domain DTGVSQNPRHKITKRGQNVTFRCDPISEHNRLYWYRQTLGQGPEFLTYFQNEAQLEKSRLLSDRFSAERPKGSFSTLEIQRTEQGDSAMYLCASSLDLAGGGELFFGEGSRLTVL.

CDR3 nucleotide sequence: TGTGCCAGCAGCCAAGATCTGCCGACCGGGCGCAATCAGCCCCAGCATTTT. Its translation is CASSQDLPTGRNQPQHF. This sequence joins TRBV3-1 (or the pseudogene TRBV3-2) and TRBJ1-5, with unresolved D. Trimming stripped 0 bases from V and 2 bases from J, with 14 bases between. Germline-derived CDR1 and CDR2 are LGHDT and YNNKEL (reference sequence). This CDR3 contains 17 residues.

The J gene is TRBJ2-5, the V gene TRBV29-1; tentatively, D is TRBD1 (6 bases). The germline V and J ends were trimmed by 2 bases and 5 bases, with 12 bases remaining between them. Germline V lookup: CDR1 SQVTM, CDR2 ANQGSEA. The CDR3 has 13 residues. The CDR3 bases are TGCAGCGTTGAAAAGACAGGTTGGGAGACCCAGTACTTC. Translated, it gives CSVEKTGWETQYF. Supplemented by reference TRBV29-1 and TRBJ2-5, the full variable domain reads SAVISQKPSRDICQRGTSLTIQCQVDSQVTMMFWYRQQPGQSLTLIATANQGSEATYESGFVIDKFPISRPNLTFSTLTVSNMSPEDSSIYLCSVEKTGWETQYFGPGTRLLVL.

The CDR3 DNA reads as TGTGCCAGCAGTTCCGGCCATCAGCCCCAGCATTTT. Translation: CASSSGHQPQHF. The chain carries TRBV27 and TRBJ1-5; unclear D gene. The CDR3 is made up of 12 amino acids. Deletions cut 4 bases from V and 5 bases from J, with 6 bases between. Germline lookup yields CDR1 MNHEY and CDR2 SMNVEV (reference sequence).

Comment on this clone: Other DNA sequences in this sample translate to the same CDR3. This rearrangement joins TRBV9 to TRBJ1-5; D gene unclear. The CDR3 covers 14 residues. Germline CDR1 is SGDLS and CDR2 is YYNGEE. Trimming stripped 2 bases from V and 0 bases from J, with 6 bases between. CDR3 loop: CASSVGNSNQPQHF. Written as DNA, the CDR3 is TGTGCCAGCAGCGTCGGTAATAGCAATCAGCCCCAGCATTTT.

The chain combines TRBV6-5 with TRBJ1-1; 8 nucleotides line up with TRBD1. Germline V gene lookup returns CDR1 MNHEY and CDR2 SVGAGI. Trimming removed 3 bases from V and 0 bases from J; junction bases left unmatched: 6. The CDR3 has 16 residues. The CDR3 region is CASSYARGLMNTEAFF. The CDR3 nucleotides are TGTGCCAGCAGTTATGCCAGGGGGCTAATGAACACTGAAGCTTTCTTT.

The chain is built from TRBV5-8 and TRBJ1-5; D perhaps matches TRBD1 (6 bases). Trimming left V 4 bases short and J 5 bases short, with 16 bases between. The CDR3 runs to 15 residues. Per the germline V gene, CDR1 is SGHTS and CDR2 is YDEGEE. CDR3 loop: CASSTGLFFDQPQHF. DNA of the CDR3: TGTGCCAGCAGCACAGGGTTATTTTTCGATCAGCCCCAGCATTTT. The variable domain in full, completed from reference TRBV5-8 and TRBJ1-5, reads EAGVTQSPTHLIKTRGQQATLRCSPISGHTSVYWYQQALGLGLQFLLWYDEGEERNRGNFPPRFSGRQFPNYSSELNVNALELEDSALYLCASSTGLFFDQPQHFGDGTRLSIL.

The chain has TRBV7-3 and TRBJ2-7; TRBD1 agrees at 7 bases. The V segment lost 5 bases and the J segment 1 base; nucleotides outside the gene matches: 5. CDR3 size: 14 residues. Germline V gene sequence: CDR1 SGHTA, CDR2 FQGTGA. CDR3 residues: CASSKDRNSYEQYF. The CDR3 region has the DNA TGTGCCAGCAGCAAGGACAGGAATTCCTACGAGCAGTACTTC.

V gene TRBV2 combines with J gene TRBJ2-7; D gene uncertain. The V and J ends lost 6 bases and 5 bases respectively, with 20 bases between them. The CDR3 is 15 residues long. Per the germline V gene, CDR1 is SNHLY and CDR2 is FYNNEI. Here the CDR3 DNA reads TGTGCCAGCAGAACCCAGCGTACGCCTGGGGACGAGCAGTACTTC. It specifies CASRTQRTPGDEQYF.

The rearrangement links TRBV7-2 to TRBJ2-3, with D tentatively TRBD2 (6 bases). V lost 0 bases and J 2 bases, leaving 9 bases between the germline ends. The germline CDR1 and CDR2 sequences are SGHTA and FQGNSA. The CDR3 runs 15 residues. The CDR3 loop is CASSLAPGDTDTQYF. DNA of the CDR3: TGTGCCAGCAGCTTAGCACCGGGGGACACAGATACGCAGTATTTT.

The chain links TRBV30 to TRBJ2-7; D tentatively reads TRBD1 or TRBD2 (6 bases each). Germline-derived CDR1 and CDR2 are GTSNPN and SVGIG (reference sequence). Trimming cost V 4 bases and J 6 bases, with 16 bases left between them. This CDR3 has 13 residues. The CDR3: CAWKGRTVSEQYF. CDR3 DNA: TGTGCCTGGAAAGGGAGGACAGTCTCCGAGCAGTACTTC.

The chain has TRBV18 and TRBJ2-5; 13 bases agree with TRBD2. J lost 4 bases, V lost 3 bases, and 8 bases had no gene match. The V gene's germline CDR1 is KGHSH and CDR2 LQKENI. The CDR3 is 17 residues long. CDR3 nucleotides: TGTGCCAGCTCACCCCAGCGACTAGCGGGGGGACTAGAGACCCAGTACTTC. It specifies CASSPQRLAGGLETQYF.

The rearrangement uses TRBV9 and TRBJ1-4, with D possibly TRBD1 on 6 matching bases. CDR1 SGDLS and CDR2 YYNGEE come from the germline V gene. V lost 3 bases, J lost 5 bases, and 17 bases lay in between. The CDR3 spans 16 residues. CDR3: CASSENPGQGNEKLFF. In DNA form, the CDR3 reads TGTGCCAGCAGCGAAAATCCGGGACAAGGAAATGAAAAACTGTTTTTT.

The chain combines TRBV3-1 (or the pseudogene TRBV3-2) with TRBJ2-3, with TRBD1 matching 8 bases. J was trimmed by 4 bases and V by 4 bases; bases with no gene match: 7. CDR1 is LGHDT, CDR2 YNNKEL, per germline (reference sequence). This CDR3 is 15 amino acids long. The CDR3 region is CASSPTGADADTQYF. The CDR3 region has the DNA TGTGCCAGCAGCCCGACAGGGGCCGATGCAGATACGCAGTATTTT.

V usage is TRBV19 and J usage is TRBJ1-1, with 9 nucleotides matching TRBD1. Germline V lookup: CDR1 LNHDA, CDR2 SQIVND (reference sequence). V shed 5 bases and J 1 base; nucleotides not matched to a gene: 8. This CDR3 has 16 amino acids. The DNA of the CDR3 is TGTGCCAGTAGTCTCCGGACAGGGGTGAGGAACACTGAAGCTTTCTTT. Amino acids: CASSLRTGVRNTEAFF.

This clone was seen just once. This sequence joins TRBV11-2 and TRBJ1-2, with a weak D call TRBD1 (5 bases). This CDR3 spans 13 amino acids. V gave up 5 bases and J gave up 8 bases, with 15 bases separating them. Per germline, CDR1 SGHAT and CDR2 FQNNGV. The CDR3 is CASSRDWVYGYTF. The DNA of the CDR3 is TGTGCCAGCAGCCGGGACTGGGTATACGGCTACACCTTC.

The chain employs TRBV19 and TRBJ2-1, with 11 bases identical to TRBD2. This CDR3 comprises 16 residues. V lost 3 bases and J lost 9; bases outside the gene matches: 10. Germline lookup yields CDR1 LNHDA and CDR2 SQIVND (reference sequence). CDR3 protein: CASSIPGVAGGGEQFF. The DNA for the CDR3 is TGTGCCAGTAGTATCCCCGGGGTAGCGGGAGGGGGTGAGCAGTTCTTC.

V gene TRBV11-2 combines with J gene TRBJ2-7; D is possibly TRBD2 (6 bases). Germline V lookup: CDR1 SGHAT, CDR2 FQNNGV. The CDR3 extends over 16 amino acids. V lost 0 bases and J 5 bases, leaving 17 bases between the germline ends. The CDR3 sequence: CASSLEGLWGWDEQYF. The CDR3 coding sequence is TGTGCCAGCAGCTTAGAAGGACTATGGGGTTGGGACGAGCAGTACTTC.

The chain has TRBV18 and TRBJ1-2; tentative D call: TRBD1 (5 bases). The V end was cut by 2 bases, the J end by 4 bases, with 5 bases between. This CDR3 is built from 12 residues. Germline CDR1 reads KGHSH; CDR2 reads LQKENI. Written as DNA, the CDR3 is TGTGCCAGCTCACCAGGGGGCTATGGCTACACCTTC. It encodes CASSPGGYGYTF. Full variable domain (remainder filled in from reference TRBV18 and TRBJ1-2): NAGVMQNPRHLVRRRGQEARLRCSPMKGHSHVYWYRQLPEEGLKFMVYLQKENIIDESGMPKERFSAEFPKEGPSILRIQQVVRGDSAAYFCASSPGGYGYTFGSGTRLTVV.

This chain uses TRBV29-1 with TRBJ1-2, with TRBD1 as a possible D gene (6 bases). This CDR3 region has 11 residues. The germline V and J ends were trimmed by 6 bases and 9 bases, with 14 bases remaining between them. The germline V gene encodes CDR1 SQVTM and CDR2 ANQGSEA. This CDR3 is CSVDTGSRYTF. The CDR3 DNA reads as TGCAGCGTAGATACAGGGTCGCGCTACACCTTC.

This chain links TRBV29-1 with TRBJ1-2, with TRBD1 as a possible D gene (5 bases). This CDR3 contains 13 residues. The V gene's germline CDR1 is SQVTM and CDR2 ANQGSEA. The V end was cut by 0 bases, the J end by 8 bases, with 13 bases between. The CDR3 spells CSVEDLPGRGYTF. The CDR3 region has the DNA TGCAGCGTTGAAGATCTTCCGGGACGGGGCTACACCTTC.

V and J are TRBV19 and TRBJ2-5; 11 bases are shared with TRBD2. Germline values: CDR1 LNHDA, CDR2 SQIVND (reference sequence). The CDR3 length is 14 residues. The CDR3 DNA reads TGTGCAACAAAATCGCTAGCGGGGGGAGAGACCCAGTACTTC. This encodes CATKSLAGGETQYF. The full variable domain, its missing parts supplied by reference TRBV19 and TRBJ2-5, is DGGITQSPKYLFRKEGQNVTLSCEQNLNHDAMYWYRQDPGQGLRLIYYSQIVNDFQKGDIAEGYSVSREKKESFPLTVTSAQKNPTAFYLCATKSLAGGETQYFGPGTRLLVL.